This T cell receptor beta chain was recovered during a study of Ad26.COV2.S vaccination and SARS-CoV-2 variants. Findings and caveats of the study: Compared with placebo recipients, vaccine recipients had higher spike-specific TCR breadth.

The treatment is: some 20 received Ad26.COV2.S at low or high dose, single or two shots; 5 received placebo; per-sample allocation not given. Samples came from day 63 after the first vaccine or placebo injection. The donor was a Boston adult aged 18-55 years. The vaccine antigen was prefusion-stabilized Wuhan SARS-CoV-2 spike. Sequencing used immunoSEQ multiplex PCR; TCRdb keeps in-frame clones, though not all of them. The sample records approximately 350,000 clones, around 86% being singletons. This clone was recorded a few times. What it binds is not known. There are 13 residues in the CDR3. Trimming pared 2 bases from V and 6 bases from J, leaving 11 bases between. The germline gives CDR1 SGHRS, CDR2 YFSETQ.

This chain connects TRBV5-1 to TRBJ1-1; possibly TRBD1 for D (5 bases). This TCR derives from a person between 18 and 65 years old who received the Ad26.COV2.S COVID-19 vaccine or a placebo. Specimen: peripheral blood, collected in a trial of Ad26.COV2.S vaccine versus placebo. CDR3 sequence reads: CASSLEGWSEAFF. CDR3 nucleotide sequence: TGCGCCAGCAGCTTAGAGGGGTGGTCTGAAGCTTTCTTT. The full variable domain, with the rest looked up from reference TRBV5-1 and TRBJ1-1, is KAGVTQTPRYLIKTRGQQVTLSCSPISGHRSVSWYQQTPGQGLQFLFEYFSETQRNKGNFPGRFSGRQFSNSRSEMNVSTLELGDSALYLCASSLEGWSEAFFGQGTRLTVV.